Each of the 20 T cell receptor beta chains below was sequenced from the same sample in a study of identical twins (dated by TCRdb to 2015 to 2016). Library construction relied on 5' RACE. Sequencing took place on an Illumina HiSeq 2000. Using fastp at Q25 and MiXCR, TCRdb reprocessed the public reads and kept productive beta chains. Identical CDR3 protein sequences are pooled into one entry, listed with their most common genes and DNA. The sample records around 370,000 distinct CDR3 sequences, 9% to 10% of which are singletons. The top ten clonotypes cover 7.5% to 9.5% of the sample. Material for sequencing was naive T cells sorted from blood. The sample's cell subset or site label, in plain terms: cells isolated with a human naive T-cell isolation kit. These receptors came from a woman aged 45-65 years in good health.

This clonotype has a count of ten or more. The chain recombines TRBV12-5 with TRBJ2-7, with TRBD1 matching over 9 bases. This CDR3 is 14 amino acids long. The V gene end was trimmed by 6 bases and the J gene end by 1 base; junction bases not matched to a gene: 4. Germline V gene lookup returns CDR1 LGHNT and CDR2 FRNRAP. The DNA for the CDR3 is TGTGCTAGTGGCCGGGGACAGGGATCCTACGAGCAGTACTTC. Its protein is CASGRGQGSYEQYF.

The rearrangement uses TRBV4-1 and TRBJ2-1, with a weak D call TRBD1 (6 bases). Trimming stripped 4 bases from V and 8 bases from J, with 9 bases between. Germline values: CDR1 MGHRA, CDR2 YSYEKL. This CDR3 contains 12 residues. CDR3 coding DNA: TGCGCCAGCAGCCGGGGGCGGCATGAGCAGTTCTTC. It specifies CASSRGRHEQFF.

The J gene is TRBJ2-3, the V gene TRBV19; no clear D gene. CDR1 and CDR2 (germline): LNHDA, SQIVND (reference sequence). Trimming left V 1 base short and J 0 bases short, with 5 bases between. This CDR3 is built from 14 residues. The CDR3 sequence: CASSIADSTDTQYF. The CDR3 DNA reads as TGTGCCAGTAGTATAGCTGATAGCACAGATACGCAGTATTTT.

This sequence joins TRBV29-1 and TRBJ2-4; possible D gene TRBD1, 5 bases. This CDR3 comprises 13 residues. V was pared by 7 bases and J by 6 bases, with 16 bases between. Looked up from germline, CDR1 is SQVTM and CDR2 is ANQGSEA. CDR3 protein: CSALQVPGNIQYF. For the CDR3, the DNA is TGCAGCGCCCTACAGGTCCCGGGAAACATTCAGTACTTC.

This clonotype was seen many times. The chain couples TRBV12-3 or TRBV12-4 to TRBJ2-7; D may be TRBD1 (6 bases). This CDR3 has 14 amino acids. V shed 6 bases and J shed 0 bases, with 12 bases lying between them. The CDR3 protein is CASSLRDNSYEQYF. The CDR3 nucleotides read TGTGCCAGCAGCCTCCGGGACAACTCCTACGAGCAGTACTTC.

This clonotype was observed a handful of times. The gene calls are TRBV20-1 and TRBJ1-1; D perhaps matches TRBD1 (5 bases). V lost 6 bases and J 1 base, leaving 12 bases between the germline ends. Germline V gene data show CDR1 as DFQATT and CDR2 as SNEGSKA (reference sequence). This CDR3 comprises 13 residues. The CDR3 bases are TGCAGTGCCTCACGAGGACAGAACACTGAAGCTTTCTTT. Encoded protein: CSASRGQNTEAFF.

A few counts support this clonotype. The chain has TRBV20-1 and TRBJ2-1; possibly TRBD2 for D (6 bases). This CDR3 comprises 14 residues. Looked up from germline, CDR1 is DFQATT and CDR2 is SNEGSKA (reference sequence). The germline V and J ends were trimmed by 6 bases and 7 bases, with 19 bases remaining between them. The DNA for the CDR3 is TGCAGTGCCCGGTGGGGACTCCTTAAGAATGAGCAGTTCTTC. Translation: CSARWGLLKNEQFF.

This clonotype has only a few counts. The V and J genes are TRBV12-3 or TRBV12-4 and TRBJ1-1; weak D call: TRBD1 (6 bases). CDR3 length equals 12 residues. Trimming shortened V by 7 bases and J by 5 bases, and 11 bases separated the two germline ends. CDR3 bases: TGTGCCAGCACCTTAGGGGGGACTGAAGCTTTCTTT. Residues: CASTLGGTEAFF.

The V call is TRBV5-1, the J call TRBJ1-2, with D possibly being TRBD1 (6 bases). The V and J ends lost 0 bases and 6 bases respectively, with 9 bases between them. This CDR3 region has 13 residues. Germline-derived CDR1 and CDR2 are SGHRS and YFSETQ. The CDR3 DNA follows: TGCGCCAGCAGCTTGGGTTCAGGGGATGGCTACACCTTC. Translating it yields CASSLGSGDGYTF. The whole variable domain, filled in from reference TRBV5-1 and TRBJ1-2, reads KAGVTQTPRYLIKTRGQQVTLSCSPISGHRSVSWYQQTPGQGLQFLFEYFSETQRNKGNFPGRFSGRQFSNSRSEMNVSTLELGDSALYLCASSLGSGDGYTFGSGTRLTVV.

This clonotype was seen many times. This rearrangement joins TRBV18 to TRBJ2-7; possibly TRBD2 for D (6 bases). This CDR3 is 14 amino acids long. The germline gives CDR1 KGHSH, CDR2 LQKENI. Trimming left V 2 bases short and J 2 bases short, with 10 bases between. The CDR3 reads CASSPEAGPYEQYV. The CDR3 DNA reads as TGTGCCAGCTCACCAGAGGCGGGACCCTACGAGCAGTACGTC.

This rearrangement joins TRBV6-6 to TRBJ2-7; no clear D. From germline, CDR1 is MNHNY and CDR2 SVGAGI (reference sequence). This CDR3 spans 13 amino acids. The V gene lost 3 bases and the J gene lost 6 bases, with 12 bases spanning the gap. CDR3 nucleotide sequence: TGTGCCAGCAGTTATCGGCAAATGGCCGAGCAGTACTTC. Translated, it gives CASSYRQMAEQYF.

This clonotype was detected many times. This chain connects TRBV5-5 to TRBJ2-1; D is perhaps TRBD2 (6 bases). This CDR3 comprises 17 residues. Germline values: CDR1 SGHKS, CDR2 YYEKEE (reference sequence). V was pared by 0 bases and J by 5 bases, with 18 bases between. The CDR3, as DNA: TGTGCCAGCAGCTTGGAGGCCCTAGCGCCTCTTAACAATGAGCAGTTCTTC. Translating gives CASSLEALAPLNNEQFF.

There are many counts of this clonotype. The chain is built from TRBV6-1 and TRBJ1-5; D uncertain. V was pared by 6 bases and J by 3 bases, with 9 bases between. This CDR3 is built from 13 residues. Germline V gives CDR1 MNHNS, CDR2 SASEGT. The CDR3 protein is CASSPWPNQPQHF. CDR3 in DNA: TGTGCCAGCAGCCCCTGGCCCAATCAGCCCCAGCATTTT.

This sequence joins TRBV28 and TRBJ2-4; D is perhaps TRBD1 (6 bases). Germline V gene lookup returns CDR1 MDHEN and CDR2 SYDVKM. V was clipped by 5 bases and J by 0 bases, with 23 bases between them. The CDR3 runs 19 residues. Here the CDR3 reads CASSPAGTKILLAKNIQYF. CDR3 coding DNA: TGTGCCAGCAGTCCAGCCGGGACAAAAATCCTCCTAGCCAAAAACATTCAGTACTTC.

This clonotype has just a few counts. The chain uses TRBV5-1 and TRBJ2-5; D remains ambiguous. Trimming pared 6 bases from V and 1 base from J, leaving 13 bases between. CDR3 length equals 14 residues. The germline CDR1 and CDR2 sequences are SGHRS and YFSETQ. Here the CDR3 reads CASTFDTAQETQYF. DNA for the CDR3: TGCGCCAGCACCTTTGACACCGCCCAAGAGACCCAGTACTTC.

This chain uses TRBV27 with TRBJ1-1; D is uncertain. V was pared by 4 bases and J by 1 base, with 13 bases between. Germline CDR1 MNHEY, CDR2 SMNVEV (reference sequence). This CDR3 has 15 amino acids. The CDR3 coding sequence is TGTGCCAGCAGTTGGGTCGGCGTCGGGAACACTGAAGCTTTCTTT. This sequence encodes CASSWVGVGNTEAFF.

This sequence joins TRBV10-3 and TRBJ2-5, with 10 bases fitting TRBD2. Germline V lookup: CDR1 ENHRY, CDR2 SYGVKD. This CDR3 is 14 amino acids long. J was trimmed by 5 bases and V by 6 bases; bases with no gene match: 6. CDR3 sequence: CAISPQREGETQYF. The CDR3 DNA sequence: TGTGCCATCAGCCCCCAGCGGGAGGGCGAGACCCAGTACTTC.

V usage is TRBV12-3 or TRBV12-4 and J usage is TRBJ2-2; D assignment may be TRBD1 or TRBD2 (5 bases each). The CDR3 contains 14 residues. Trimming removed 4 bases from V and 4 bases from J, with 10 bases in between. CDR3 protein: CASSSGDGTGELFF. CDR3 coding DNA: TGTGCCAGCAGTTCCGGGGACGGCACCGGGGAGCTGTTTTTT.

The table lists this clonotype with many counts. The V gene is TRBV2, the J gene TRBJ2-1, with D perhaps matching TRBD1 or TRBD2 (7 bases each). Trimming pared 6 bases from V and 10 bases from J, leaving 16 bases between. In germline, CDR1 is SNHLY, CDR2 FYNNEI. The CDR3 has 13 residues. CDR3 nucleotides: TGTGCCAGCAGGGGGGAGGGAGGGGGCGAGCAGTTCTTC. This translates into CASRGEGGGEQFF. The complete variable domain, with remaining parts taken from reference TRBV2 and TRBJ2-1, reads EPEVTQTPSHQVTQMGQEVILRCVPISNHLYFYWYRQILGQKVEFLVSFYNNEISEKSEIFDDQFSVERPDGSNFTLKIRSTKLEDSAMYFCASRGEGGGEQFFGPGTRLTVL.

This clonotype has more than one count but fewer than ten. The J gene is TRBJ2-2, the V gene TRBV27; the D is unclear. Germline values: CDR1 MNHEY, CDR2 SMNVEV (reference sequence). The germline V and J ends were trimmed by 5 bases and 2 bases, with 6 bases remaining between them. CDR3 size: 13 residues. This CDR3 reads CASSRKNTGELFF. DNA for the CDR3: TGTGCCAGCAGTCGTAAAAACACCGGGGAGCTGTTTTTT.